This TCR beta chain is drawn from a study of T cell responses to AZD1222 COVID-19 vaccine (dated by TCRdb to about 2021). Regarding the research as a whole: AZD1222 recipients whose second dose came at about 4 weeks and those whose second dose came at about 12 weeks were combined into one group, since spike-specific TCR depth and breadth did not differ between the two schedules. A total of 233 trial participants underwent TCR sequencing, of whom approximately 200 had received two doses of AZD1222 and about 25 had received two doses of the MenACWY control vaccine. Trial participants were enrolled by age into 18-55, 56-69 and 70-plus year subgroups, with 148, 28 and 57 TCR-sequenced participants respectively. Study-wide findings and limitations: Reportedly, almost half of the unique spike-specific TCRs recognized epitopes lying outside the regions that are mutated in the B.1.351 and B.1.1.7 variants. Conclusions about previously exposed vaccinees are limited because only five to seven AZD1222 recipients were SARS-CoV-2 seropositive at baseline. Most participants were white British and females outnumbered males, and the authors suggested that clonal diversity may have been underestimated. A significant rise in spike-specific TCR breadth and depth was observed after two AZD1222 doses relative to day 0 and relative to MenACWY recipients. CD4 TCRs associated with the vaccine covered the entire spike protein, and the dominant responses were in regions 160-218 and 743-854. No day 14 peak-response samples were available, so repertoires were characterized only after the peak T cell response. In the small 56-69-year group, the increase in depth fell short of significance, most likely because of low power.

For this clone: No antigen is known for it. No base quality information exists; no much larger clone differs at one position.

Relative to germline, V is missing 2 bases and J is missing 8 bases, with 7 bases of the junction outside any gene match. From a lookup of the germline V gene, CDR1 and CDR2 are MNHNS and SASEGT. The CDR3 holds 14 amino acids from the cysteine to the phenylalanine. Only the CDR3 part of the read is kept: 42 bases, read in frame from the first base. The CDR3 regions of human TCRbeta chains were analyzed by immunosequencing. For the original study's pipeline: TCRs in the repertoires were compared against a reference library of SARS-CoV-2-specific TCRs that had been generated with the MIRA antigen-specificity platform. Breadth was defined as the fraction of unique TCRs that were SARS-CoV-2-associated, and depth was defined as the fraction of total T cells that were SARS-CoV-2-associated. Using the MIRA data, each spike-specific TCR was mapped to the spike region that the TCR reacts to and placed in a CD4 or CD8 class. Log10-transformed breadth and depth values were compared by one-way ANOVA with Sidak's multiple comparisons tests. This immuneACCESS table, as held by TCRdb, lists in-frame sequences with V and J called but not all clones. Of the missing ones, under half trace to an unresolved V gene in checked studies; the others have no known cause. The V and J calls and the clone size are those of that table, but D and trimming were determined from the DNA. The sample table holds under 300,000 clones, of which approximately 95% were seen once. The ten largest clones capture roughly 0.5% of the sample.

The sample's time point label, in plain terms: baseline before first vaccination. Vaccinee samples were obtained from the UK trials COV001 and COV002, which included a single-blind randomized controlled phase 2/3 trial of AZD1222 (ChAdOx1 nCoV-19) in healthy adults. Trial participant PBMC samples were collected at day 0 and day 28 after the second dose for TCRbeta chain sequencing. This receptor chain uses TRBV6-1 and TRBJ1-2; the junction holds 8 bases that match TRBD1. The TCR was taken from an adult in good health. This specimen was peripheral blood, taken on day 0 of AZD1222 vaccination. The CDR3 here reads CASSETGGGQGYTF. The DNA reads TGTGCCAGCAGTGAAACAGGGGGTGGCCAGGGCTACACCTTC.